Following are 18 T cell receptor beta chains from one sample sequenced in a study of shared clonotypes between healthy human individuals. Sequencing used immunoSEQ multiplex PCR; TCRdb keeps in-frame clones, though not all of them. The table shows 490,000 or so clones, with about 79% occurring only once. The sequenced sample consisted of PBMCs. These receptors were obtained from a middle-aged woman in good health. Some clones in this sample may be carry-over from other donors' samples.

There are a few counts of this clone. This sequence joins TRBV5-1 and TRBJ1-3, with D perhaps matching TRBD1 (6 bases). Germline loops: CDR1 SGHRS, CDR2 YFSETQ. Trimming took 0 bases from V and 0 from J, leaving 10 bases between them. The CDR3 has 16 residues. The CDR3 sequence is CASSLEGGPSGNTIYF. For the CDR3, the DNA is TGCGCCAGCAGCTTGGAGGGGGGTCCCTCTGGAAACACCATATATTTT.

This clone appeared a single time. V usage is TRBV12-5 and J usage is TRBJ2-1; D tentatively reads TRBD1 or TRBD2 (5 bases each). There are 12 residues in the CDR3. Germline CDR1 LGHNT, CDR2 FRNRAP. Trimming shortened V by 4 bases and J by 12 bases, and 13 bases separated the two germline ends. The DNA of the CDR3 is TGTGCTAGTGGTTCGAGGGGCATCGGGCAGTTCTTC. It translates to CASGSRGIGQFF.

The chain is built from TRBV2 and TRBJ2-7; 8 nucleotides agree with TRBD2. Germline loops: CDR1 SNHLY, CDR2 FYNNEI. The V and J ends lost 3 bases and 0 bases, in that order; junction bases with no gene match: 4. This CDR3 region has 15 residues. CDR3 nucleotide sequence: TGTGCCAGCAGTGATAGCGGGAAGAGCTCCTACGAGCAGTACTTC. Amino acid sequence: CASSDSGKSSYEQYF. Full variable domain (remainder filled in from reference TRBV2 and TRBJ2-7): EPEVTQTPSHQVTQMGQEVILRCVPISNHLYFYWYRQILGQKVEFLVSFYNNEISEKSEIFDDQFSVERPDGSNFTLKIRSTKLEDSAMYFCASSDSGKSSYEQYFGPGTRLTVT.

The chain couples TRBV14 to TRBJ1-5; D might be TRBD1 (5 bases). Between the trimmed V and J ends, which lost 0 bases and 1 base, there was a span of 13 bases. The germline V gene encodes CDR1 SGHDN and CDR2 FVKESK. The CDR3 extends over 17 amino acids. The CDR3 here is CASSQDCSGVSNQPQHF. DNA of the CDR3: TGTGCCAGCAGCCAAGATTGTTCGGGGGTCAGCAATCAGCCCCAGCATTTT. The full variable domain, completed using reference TRBV14 and TRBJ1-5, is EAGVTQFPSHSVIEKGQTVTLRCDPISGHDNLYWYRRVMGKEIKFLLHFVKESKQDESGMPNNRFLAERTGGTYSTLKVQPAELEDSGVYFCASSQDCSGVSNQPQHFGDGTRLSIL.

The gene calls are TRBV6-5 and TRBJ2-3; 10 nucleotides align to TRBD1. CDR1 and CDR2 from the germline V gene are MNHEY and SVGAGI. This CDR3 spans 14 amino acids. After removal of 6 bases from V and 6 bases from J, the junction contained 6 bases not matched to a gene. CDR3 sequence: CASRQTGGLDTQYF. CDR3 DNA sequence: TGTGCCAGCAGGCAGACAGGGGGCTTGGATACGCAGTATTTT.

This rearrangement joins TRBV25-1 to TRBJ1-2; D unresolved. Germline V gene lookup returns CDR1 MGHDK and CDR2 SYGVNS. CDR3 length: 14 amino acids. V lost 1 base and J lost 12, with 18 bases in between. For the CDR3, the DNA is TGTGCCAGCAGTGAATCGTGGCATCCGTACCGCCACACCTTC. Its protein is CASSESWHPYRHTF.

This chain joins TRBV6-5 and TRBJ2-7, with a tentative D call TRBD1 (6 bases). Trimming pared 0 bases from V and 2 bases from J, leaving 11 bases between. Germline V CDR1 and CDR2: MNHEY, SVGAGI. The CDR3 is 15 residues long. The CDR3 nucleotides read TGTGCCAGCAGTTACTCCTTGACAGGCCCCTACGAGCAGTACTTC. The encoded protein is CASSYSLTGPYEQYF.

This chain uses TRBV5-1 with TRBJ2-2, with D hard to call. V shed 0 bases and J shed 3 bases, with 6 bases lying between them. This CDR3 has 14 residues. Germline V gives CDR1 SGHRS, CDR2 YFSETQ. CDR3 in amino acids: CASSLDTDTGELFF. The CDR3 DNA reads as TGCGCCAGCAGCTTGGACACGGACACCGGGGAGCTGTTTTTT.

The V gene is TRBV2, the J gene TRBJ2-1; 11 bases are shared with TRBD1. The CDR3 length is 14 residues. The V gene's germline CDR1 is SNHLY and CDR2 FYNNEI. With V trimmed by 6 bases and J by 8 bases, 6 bases remained unmatched. CDR3 coding DNA: TGTGCCAGCAGGGGACAGGGGGTCCTCGATGAGCAGTTCTTC. Translation gives CASRGQGVLDEQFF.

The chain combines TRBV27 with TRBJ1-2; D is uncertain. The CDR3 runs 14 residues. Trimming pared 6 bases from V and 2 bases from J, leaving 13 bases between. Germline assignment: CDR1 MNHEY and CDR2 SMNVEV (reference sequence). The CDR3 here is CASRALTRNYGYTF. The CDR3 nucleotides are TGTGCCAGCAGGGCGCTGACAAGAAACTATGGCTACACCTTC.

This clone was seen more than once but under ten times. Other DNA sequences of this sample code for an identical CDR3. The chain uses TRBV27 and TRBJ2-7, with D unresolved. With 2 bases removed from V and 2 bases from J, the gap between germline ends came to 7 bases. CDR3 length: 13 residues. CDR1 and CDR2 from the germline V gene are MNHEY and SMNVEV (reference sequence). The CDR3: CASSLGQTYEQYF. The CDR3, as DNA: TGTGCCAGCAGTTTAGGGCAAACCTACGAGCAGTACTTC.

The chain uses TRBV27 and TRBJ2-1; D unclear. Germline lookup yields CDR1 MNHEY and CDR2 SMNVEV (reference sequence). The CDR3 is 13 amino acids. Trimming cost V 3 bases and J 4 bases, with 7 bases left between them. CDR3: CASSLGGYNEQFF. The CDR3 DNA reads TGTGCCAGCAGTTTGGGCGGATACAATGAGCAGTTCTTC.

Turning to this clone: The sample has other DNA sequences that encode this CDR3 too. The rearrangement joins TRBV5-1 to TRBJ1-1; D perhaps matches TRBD1 (6 bases). Germline CDR1 and CDR2: SGHRS and YFSETQ. The CDR3 length is 14 residues. V lost 2 bases, J lost 1 base, and 9 bases lay in between. The CDR3 here is CASSLGGQNTEAFF. The CDR3 DNA is TGCGCCAGCAGCTTAGGGGGGCAGAACACTGAAGCTTTCTTT. Looking up the rest from reference TRBV5-1 and TRBJ1-1 gives the full variable domain: KAGVTQTPRYLIKTRGQQVTLSCSPISGHRSVSWYQQTPGQGLQFLFEYFSETQRNKGNFPGRFSGRQFSNSRSEMNVSTLELGDSALYLCASSLGGQNTEAFFGQGTRLTVV.

This clone has only a few counts. The germline gene is not matched at one end of the junction; a read error may be the cause. V gene TRBV7-2 combines with J gene TRBJ2-1; possible D gene TRBD1, 6 bases. The CDR3 is 12 amino acids. Germline values: CDR1 SGHTA, CDR2 FQGNSA. The CDR3 loop is CASSPDRDTLIF. In DNA, the CDR3 is TGTGCCAGCAGCCCCGACCGGGACACGTTAATCTTC.

The chain uses TRBV21-1 and TRBJ1-1. TRBV21-1 is deemed a pseudogene. The CDR3 runs 15 residues. Here the CDR3 reads CASSKVCTTNTEAFF. CDR3 sequence (DNA): TGTGCCAGCAGCAAAGTTTGTACTACGAACACTGAAGCTTTCTTT.

The chain links TRBV28 to TRBJ1-2; a weak D match, TRBD1 (6 bases). The CDR3 has 14 residues. The germline V and J ends were trimmed by 2 bases and 7 bases, with 14 bases remaining between them. Per the germline V gene, CDR1 is MDHEN and CDR2 is SYDVKM. The DNA of the CDR3 is TGTGCCAGCAGTTTAGTGGCAGGGGTTCGTGGCTACACCTTC. This codes for CASSLVAGVRGYTF.

About this clone itself: This sample includes further DNA sequences coding for the same CDR3. CDR3 nucleotide sequence: TGCAGCGTTGGTATTACCTACGAGCAGTACTTC. It codes for CSVGITYEQYF. V gene TRBV29-1 combines with J gene TRBJ2-7, with unresolved D. Trimming stripped 4 bases from V and 2 bases from J, with 6 bases between. Germline CDR1 is SQVTM and CDR2 is ANQGSEA. The CDR3 runs 11 residues.

The chain combines TRBV6-5 with TRBJ2-1, with 7 bases that match TRBD1. Germline CDR1 is MNHEY and CDR2 is SVGAGI. J was trimmed by 9 bases and V by 0 bases; bases with no gene match: 5. The CDR3 is 14 amino acids. DNA of the CDR3: TGTGCCAGCAGTTACTCGCGACAGGGCAGTGAGCAGTTCTTC. Translation: CASSYSRQGSEQFF.